One sample yielded the 24 T cell receptor beta chains listed below, sequenced in a study of post-analysis software for immune sequencing data. Findings and caveats of the study: Among four or five TRBV segments more frequent in patients than controls were TRBV5-6, TRBV5-1 and TRBV20-1.

No antigen has been identified for these receptors. Included in the TCR beta cDNA libraries were unique molecular identifiers. TCRdb fed the PCR reads into MiXCR, producing one record per CDR3 protein. Here the sample spans around 700,000 distinct CDR3 sequences, approximately 59% being singletons. Sequenced input: blood. Receptors were obtained from a girl aged 2-10 years with multiple sclerosis.

V usage is TRBV6-6 and J usage is TRBJ2-5, with 7 bases identical to TRBD1. Germline V gives CDR1 MNHNY, CDR2 SVGAGI (reference sequence). With V trimmed by 6 bases and J by 7 bases, 8 bases remained unmatched. This CDR3 contains 13 residues. The DNA of the CDR3 is TGTGCCAGCAGGGGCAGGGGGACGGGGACCCAGTACTTC. This encodes CASRGRGTGTQYF.

The J gene is TRBJ1-1, the V gene TRBV10-3, with D perhaps TRBD1 (5 bases). Germline V gene sequence: CDR1 ENHRY, CDR2 SYGVKD. V was shortened by 1 base and J by 3 bases, with 9 bases between the two germline ends. The CDR3 sequence is 14 residues long. CDR3 sequence: CAISEWGEDTEAFF. CDR3 nucleotides: TGTGCCATCAGTGAGTGGGGCGAGGACACTGAAGCTTTCTTT.

This sequence joins TRBV14 and TRBJ2-7; D unclear. Deletions cut 1 base from V and 4 bases from J, with 11 bases between. Germline values: CDR1 SGHDN, CDR2 FVKESK. The CDR3 covers 14 residues. The CDR3 DNA reads as TGTGCCAGCAGCCAAGGGTCCATGGGGTACGAGCAGTACTTC. This encodes CASSQGSMGYEQYF.

The chain has TRBV20-1 and TRBJ2-7; tentatively, D is TRBD2 (5 bases). This CDR3 is built from 13 residues. Germline V gene lookup returns CDR1 DFQATT and CDR2 SNEGSKA (reference sequence). Between the trimmed V and J ends, which lost 1 base and 5 bases, there was a span of 12 bases. The CDR3 region has the DNA TGCAGTGCTAGAGCACGGGGAACCCACGAGCAGTACTTC. Translated: CSARARGTHEQYF.

The chain links TRBV20-1 to TRBJ2-1; D remains unclear. This CDR3 comprises 11 residues. Trimming shortened V by 6 bases and J by 4 bases, and 7 bases separated the two germline ends. Germline V CDR1 and CDR2: DFQATT, SNEGSKA (reference sequence). CDR3 sequence reads: CSASPYNEQFF. The CDR3 DNA sequence: TGCAGTGCCAGTCCTTACAATGAGCAGTTCTTC.

The chain is built from TRBV20-1 and TRBJ1-2, with D possibly TRBD1 on 6 matching bases. The CDR3 spans 15 residues. V lost 2 bases, J lost 8 bases, and 21 bases lay in between. Germline-derived CDR1 and CDR2 are DFQATT and SNEGSKA (reference sequence). The CDR3 is CSARLPGLRGRGYTF. The CDR3 nucleotides read TGCAGTGCTAGATTACCGGGACTTCGGGGGCGCGGCTACACCTTC.

The chain has TRBV20-1 and TRBJ2-3, with TRBD2 matching 8 bases. V trimming: 0 bases; J trimming: 9 bases; junction bases outside the gene matches: 8. The CDR3 has 14 residues. Germline loops: CDR1 DFQATT, CDR2 SNEGSKA (reference sequence). The CDR3 protein is CSARDAGGSMTQYF. The CDR3 DNA is TGCAGTGCTAGAGATGCGGGAGGCTCGATGACGCAGTATTTT.

This chain connects TRBV7-8 to TRBJ2-3; a possible D gene is TRBD2 (6 bases). Trimming took off 1 base at V and 2 bases at J, with 10 bases between the two ends. Germline values: CDR1 SGHVS, CDR2 FQNEAQ. The CDR3 sequence is 15 residues long. In DNA form, the CDR3 reads TGTGCCAGCAGCTTAGGCGGGGCCTACACAGATACGCAGTATTTT. Its translation: CASSLGGAYTDTQYF.

There are many counts of this clonotype. This sequence joins TRBV29-1 and TRBJ2-5; D gene unclear. This CDR3 has 11 amino acids. Germline loops: CDR1 SQVTM, CDR2 ANQGSEA. Deletions cut 6 bases from V and 5 bases from J, with 10 bases between. The CDR3 protein is CSVYYRETQYF. DNA of the CDR3: TGCAGCGTATACTACCGGGAGACCCAGTACTTC.

There are a few counts of this clonotype. J is TRBJ2-6 and V is TRBV3-1; tentative D call: TRBD2 (6 bases). V was trimmed by 1 base and J by 0 bases, leaving 13 bases between them. Germline V lookup: CDR1 LGHDT, CDR2 YNNKEL (reference sequence). The CDR3 is made up of 18 amino acids. CDR3 residues: CASSQVGTSSSGANVLTF. The CDR3 DNA follows: TGTGCCAGCAGCCAAGTAGGGACTTCTTCCTCTGGGGCCAACGTCCTGACTTTC. Full variable domain (outside the CDR3, taken from reference TRBV3-1 and TRBJ2-6): DTAVSQTPKYLVTQMGNDKSIKCEQNLGHDTMYWYKQDSKKFLKIMFSYNNKELIINETVPNRFSPKSPDKAHLNLHINSLELGDSAVYFCASSQVGTSSSGANVLTFGAGSRLTVL.

The CDR3 here is CASSTSSSGGHHNEQFF. The DNA for the CDR3 is TGTGCCAGCAGCACCTCGTCTAGCGGGGGGCATCACAATGAGCAGTTCTTC. The chain couples TRBV5-6 to TRBJ2-1; TRBD2 matches 11 bases. The CDR3 runs 17 residues. CDR1 is SGHDT, CDR2 YYEEEE, per germline. The junction had 11 bases not matched to a gene; V was cut back by 4 bases and J by 5 bases.

The chain is built from TRBV29-1 and TRBJ1-4; D gene uncertain. CDR1 is SQVTM and CDR2 is ANQGSEA in the germline V gene. This CDR3 is built from 14 residues. Trimming pared 5 bases from V and 6 bases from J, leaving 16 bases between. The CDR3 loop reads CSVTIGLQDEKLFF. DNA of the CDR3: TGCAGCGTTACAATAGGGCTCCAGGATGAAAAACTGTTTTTT.

The genes are TRBV5-6 and TRBJ2-1; D gene uncertain. Deletions cut 0 bases from V and 4 bases from J, with 8 bases between. Germline CDR1 SGHDT, CDR2 YYEEEE. The CDR3 sequence is 14 residues long. The CDR3 region is CASSLVSEYNEQFF. CDR3 bases: TGTGCCAGCAGCTTGGTCTCCGAATACAATGAGCAGTTCTTC. Variable domain in full (rest from reference TRBV5-6 and TRBJ2-1): DAGVTQSPTHLIKTRGQQVTLRCSPKSGHDTVSWYQQALGQGPQFIFQYYEEEERQRGNFPDRFSGHQFPNYSSELNVNALLLGDSALYLCASSLVSEYNEQFFGPGTRLTVL.

The V and J genes are TRBV7-9 and TRBJ2-5; TRBD2 matches at 11 bases. The germline gives CDR1 SEHNR, CDR2 FQNEAQ (reference sequence). V lost 1 base and J lost 3; bases outside the gene matches: 10. CDR3 length equals 18 residues. CDR3 sequence reads: CASSLVPLTSGGKETQYF. The DNA for the CDR3 is TGTGCCAGCAGCTTAGTCCCCTTAACTAGCGGGGGAAAAGAGACCCAGTACTTC.

V gene TRBV10-3 combines with J gene TRBJ2-7, with unresolved D. With 6 bases removed from V and 3 bases from J, the gap between germline ends came to 12 bases. Germline loops: CDR1 ENHRY, CDR2 SYGVKD. The CDR3 length is 13 residues. The CDR3 sequence is CAISLTVDYEQYF. CDR3 nucleotides: TGTGCCATCAGCCTAACTGTTGACTACGAGCAGTACTTC.

The chain is built from TRBV7-8 and TRBJ2-5; 8 bases are shared with TRBD1. CDR1 and CDR2 from the germline V gene are SGHVS and FQNEAQ. The CDR3 is 14 residues long. V trimming: 5 bases; J trimming: 3 bases; junction bases outside the gene matches: 5. The CDR3 loop is CASSKTGGEETQYF. CDR3 in DNA: TGTGCCAGCAGCAAAACAGGGGGAGAAGAGACCCAGTACTTC.

Note on this clonotype: An end of the junction does not agree with germline; a read error may underlie this. This CDR3 is CASSPKGGATYGQYF. Here the CDR3 DNA reads TGTGCCAGCAGTCCTAAAGGGGGAGCTACCTACGGGCAGTACTTC. The V call is TRBV27, the J call TRBJ2-7; D possibly corresponds to TRBD1 (6 bases). CDR3 length equals 15 residues. Germline-derived CDR1 and CDR2 are MNHEY and SMNVEV (reference sequence).

The rearrangement links TRBV21-1 to TRBJ2-5; the table's D call TRBD1 went unverified against the DNA. TRBV21-1 is assigned pseudogene status. CDR3 length: 14 residues. The CDR3 protein is CASRVRDRGETQYF. DNA of the CDR3: TGTGCCAGCAGAGTTCGGGACAGGGGAGAGACCCAGTACTTC.

The chain has TRBV29-1 and TRBJ1-1, with 10 bases that match TRBD1. The CDR3 is made up of 14 amino acids. Germline V gives CDR1 SQVTM, CDR2 ANQGSEA. The J segment lost 2 bases and the V segment lost 5 bases, leaving 5 bases of the junction unmatched. DNA for the CDR3: TGCAGCGTTTTGGGGGACAGGGGTAACACTGAAGCTTTCTTT. It codes for CSVLGDRGNTEAFF. Using reference TRBV29-1 and TRBJ1-1 for the parts outside the CDR3, the full variable domain is SAVISQKPSRDICQRGTSLTIQCQVDSQVTMMFWYRQQPGQSLTLIATANQGSEATYESGFVIDKFPISRPNLTFSTLTVSNMSPEDSSIYLCSVLGDRGNTEAFFGQGTRLTVV.

The CDR3 DNA follows: TGTGCCAGCAGCCAACTCTACAATGAGCAGTACTTC. Encoded protein: CASSQLYNEQYF. The V and J genes are TRBV3-1 and TRBJ2-5; D remains unclear. The germline gives CDR1 LGHDT, CDR2 YNNKEL (reference sequence). The CDR3 has 12 residues. Trimming removed 2 bases at V and 11 bases at J, with 12 bases between.

This sequence joins TRBV20-1 and TRBJ2-1; D might be TRBD1 or TRBD2, each matching 5 bases. Germline V CDR1 and CDR2: DFQATT, SNEGSKA (reference sequence). The V and J ends lost 6 bases and 7 bases respectively, with 16 bases between them. This CDR3 has 13 amino acids. The CDR3 reads CSAPRGFLNEQFF. The CDR3 nucleotides are TGCAGTGCCCCGAGGGGCTTCCTTAATGAGCAGTTCTTC.

This clonotype was found many times. The gene calls are TRBV20-1 and TRBJ2-5, with a possible D match to TRBD2 (5 bases). The germline V and J ends were trimmed by 8 bases and 1 base, with 14 bases remaining between them. This CDR3 region has 13 residues. Germline CDR1 reads DFQATT; CDR2 reads SNEGSKA (reference sequence). As DNA, the CDR3 is TGCAGTCACTCTCCGGGGTCCCAAGAGACCCAGTACTTC. Amino acids: CSHSPGSQETQYF.

This clonotype appeared a single time. The chain employs TRBV20-1 and TRBJ2-5; the match to TRBD1 covers 9 bases. Germline CDR1 DFQATT, CDR2 SNEGSKA (reference sequence). V lost 5 bases to trimming and J lost 2 bases; unmatched junction nucleotides: 9. The CDR3 consists of 15 residues. The CDR3 DNA reads as TGCAGTGCTCATGCGTCCGGGACAGGGCAAGAGACCCAGTACTTC. The encoded protein is CSAHASGTGQETQYF.

This rearrangement joins TRBV3-1 to TRBJ2-3, with 9 bases fitting TRBD2. After removal of 4 bases from V and 7 bases from J, the junction contained 12 bases not matched to a gene. The CDR3 is made up of 16 amino acids. Germline CDR1 is LGHDT and CDR2 is YNNKEL (reference sequence). The CDR3 loop reads CASSPPGRGGRNTQYF. DNA for the CDR3: TGTGCCAGCAGCCCCCCCGGGCGGGGGGGCCGAAATACGCAGTATTTT.